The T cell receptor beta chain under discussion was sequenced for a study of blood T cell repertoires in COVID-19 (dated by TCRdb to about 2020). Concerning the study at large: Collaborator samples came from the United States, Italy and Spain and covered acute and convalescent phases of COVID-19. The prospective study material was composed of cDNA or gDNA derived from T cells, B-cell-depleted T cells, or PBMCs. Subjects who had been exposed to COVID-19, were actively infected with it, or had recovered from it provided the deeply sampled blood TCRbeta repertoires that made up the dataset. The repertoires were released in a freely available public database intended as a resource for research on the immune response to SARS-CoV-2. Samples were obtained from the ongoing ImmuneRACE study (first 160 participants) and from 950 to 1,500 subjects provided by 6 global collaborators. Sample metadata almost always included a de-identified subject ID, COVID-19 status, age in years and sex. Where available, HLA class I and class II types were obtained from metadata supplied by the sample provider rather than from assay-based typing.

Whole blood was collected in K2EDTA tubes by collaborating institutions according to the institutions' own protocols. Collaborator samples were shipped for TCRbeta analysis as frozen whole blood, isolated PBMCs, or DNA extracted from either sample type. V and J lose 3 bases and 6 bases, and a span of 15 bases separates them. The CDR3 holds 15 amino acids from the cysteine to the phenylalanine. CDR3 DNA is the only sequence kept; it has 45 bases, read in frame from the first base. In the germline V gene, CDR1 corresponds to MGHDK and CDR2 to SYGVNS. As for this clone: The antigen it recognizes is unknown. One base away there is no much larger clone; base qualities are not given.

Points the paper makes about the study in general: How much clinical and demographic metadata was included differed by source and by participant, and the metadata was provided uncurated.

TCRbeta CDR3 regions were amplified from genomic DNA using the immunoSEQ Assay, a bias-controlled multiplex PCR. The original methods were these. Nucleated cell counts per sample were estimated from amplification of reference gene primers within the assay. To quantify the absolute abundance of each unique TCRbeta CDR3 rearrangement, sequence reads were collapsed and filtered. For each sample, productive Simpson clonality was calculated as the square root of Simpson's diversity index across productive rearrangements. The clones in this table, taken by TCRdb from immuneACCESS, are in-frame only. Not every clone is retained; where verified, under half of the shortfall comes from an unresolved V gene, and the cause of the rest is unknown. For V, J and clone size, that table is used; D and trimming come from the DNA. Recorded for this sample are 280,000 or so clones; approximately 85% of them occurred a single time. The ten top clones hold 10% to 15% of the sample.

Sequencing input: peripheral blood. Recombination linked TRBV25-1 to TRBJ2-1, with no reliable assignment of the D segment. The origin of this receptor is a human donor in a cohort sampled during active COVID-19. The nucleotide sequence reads TGTGCCAGCAGTGATAGACACCTGACCACCAATGAGCAGTTCTTC. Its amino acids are CASSDRHLTTNEQFF. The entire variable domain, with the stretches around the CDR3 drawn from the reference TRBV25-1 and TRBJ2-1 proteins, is EADIYQTPRYLVIGTGKKITLECSQTMGHDKMYWYQQDPGMELHLIHYSYGVNSTEKGDLSSESTVSRIRTEHFPLTLESARPSHTSQYLCASSDRHLTTNEQFFGPGTRLTVL.